Below, one T cell receptor (beta chain) is given with its context. Antigen unknown. The sample originates from a study of sequential checkpoint blockade in melanoma. About the research overall: Randomization was 1:1 between first-line nivolumab→ipilimumab and ipilimumab→nivolumab. Study results and limitations: Patients with week-13 increases in T-cell fraction and clonality benefited about 30 times more often.

Only in-frame clones appear in the TCRdb table, and some are missing; sequencing was by immunoSEQ multiplex PCR. The sample includes roughly 9,000 clones, around 23% of them seen just once. The CDR3 has 13 residues. Trimming shortened V by 7 bases and J by 7 bases, and 16 bases separated the two germline ends. Treatment in this sample: randomized to nivolumab then ipilimumab (arm A) or the reverse (arm B). V is TRBV23-1 and J is TRBJ1-1; D unclear. TRBV23-1 is an open reading frame whose function is uncertain. The sample here was tumor tissue (inferred from file names), taken from a patient given nivolumab and ipilimumab in sequence. This TCR was sampled from a human donor with melanoma. The CDR3 protein is CASNSEGMGEAFF. CDR3 bases: TGCGCCAGCAACTCGGAAGGAATGGGTGAAGCTTTCTTT.